Listed here are 12 T cell receptor beta chains from one sample, sequenced in a study of blood T cell repertoires in COVID-19. The data were produced by immunoSEQ multiplex PCR, yet TCRdb's version contains in-frame clones alone and is incomplete. The table has 70,000 to 100,000 clones, around 89% seen once; the top ten hold approximately 4.8%. Sequences were obtained from peripheral blood. The receptors derive from a woman of 80 years or more with active COVID-19.

CDR3 coding DNA: TGCAGTGCTAGTTTGTCGGCTAGCGGGATATACGAGCAGTACTTC. Translation: CSASLSASGIYEQYF. V and J are TRBV20-1 and TRBJ2-7, with 9 bases fitting TRBD2. The CDR3 is 15 residues long. Germline V gene sequence: CDR1 DFQATT, CDR2 SNEGSKA (reference sequence). The V gene end was trimmed by 3 bases and the J gene end by 4 bases; junction bases not matched to a gene: 10.

The rearrangement joins TRBV7-2 to TRBJ2-7; the D gene is possibly TRBD2 (6 bases). V was clipped by 4 bases and J by 6 bases, with 25 bases between them. This CDR3 has 17 residues. Germline V gives CDR1 SGHTA, CDR2 FQGNSA. This chain's CDR3 is CASSSPGSGVRQGEQYF. The CDR3 coding sequence is TGTGCCAGCAGCTCCCCCGGGAGCGGCGTCCGGCAGGGCGAGCAGTACTTC. The full variable domain, with the rest looked up from reference TRBV7-2 and TRBJ2-7, is GAGVSQSPSNKVTEKGKDVELRCDPISGHTALYWYRQSLGQGLEFLIYFQGNSAPDKSGLPSDRFSAERTGGSVSTLTIQRTQQEDSAVYLCASSSPGSGVRQGEQYFGPGTRLTVT.

The CDR3 loop is CASSQGTGWEKLFF. DNA of the CDR3: TGTGCCAGCAGCCAAGGGACAGGGTGGGAAAAACTGTTTTTT. J is TRBJ1-4 and V is TRBV3-1 (or the pseudogene TRBV3-2); TRBD1 matches at 8 bases. V was pared by 1 base and J by 8 bases, with 3 bases of the junction left unmatched. CDR3 length: 14 residues. Germline loops: CDR1 LGHDT, CDR2 YNNKEL (reference sequence).

V gene TRBV7-9 combines with J gene TRBJ2-7; TRBD2 aligns across 11 bases. The CDR3 runs 15 residues. CDR1 and CDR2 from the germline V gene are SEHNR and FQNEAQ (reference sequence). Trimming cost V 0 bases and J 3 bases; bases outside gene matches: 1. CDR3 bases: TGTGCCAGCAGCTTAGCCGGGACTAGCGGCTACGAGCAGTACTTC. It codes for CASSLAGTSGYEQYF.

The count of this clone is one. The V and J genes are TRBV11-2 and TRBJ2-1; 7 bases agree with TRBD2. Germline values: CDR1 SGHAT, CDR2 FQNNGV. The ends lost 4 bases at V and 5 bases at J; junction bases unmatched: 8. The CDR3 extends over 15 amino acids. The CDR3 DNA reads TGTGCCAGCAGCTCATGGGGGAGGGCCGACAATGAGCAGTTCTTC. Translated, it gives CASSSWGRADNEQFF.

The chain employs TRBV7-2 and TRBJ1-6; D gene uncertain. The V gene lost 4 bases and the J gene lost 8 bases, with 12 bases spanning the gap. This CDR3 comprises 14 residues. Looked up from germline, CDR1 is SGHTA and CDR2 is FQGNSA. CDR3 amino acids: CASSSKDYDSPLHF. Written as DNA, the CDR3 is TGTGCCAGCAGCTCGAAGGACTACGATTCACCCCTCCACTTT. The full variable domain, with the rest looked up from reference TRBV7-2 and TRBJ1-6, is GAGVSQSPSNKVTEKGKDVELRCDPISGHTALYWYRQSLGQGLEFLIYFQGNSAPDKSGLPSDRFSAERTGGSVSTLTIQRTQQEDSAVYLCASSSKDYDSPLHFGNGTRLTVT.

This chain joins TRBV6-6 and TRBJ2-7, with 7 bases aligning to TRBD2. Per germline, CDR1 MNHNY and CDR2 SVGAGI (reference sequence). The ends lost 6 bases at V and 2 bases at J; junction bases unmatched: 4. The CDR3 is made up of 13 amino acids. CDR3 sequence: CASRAGATYEQYF. The CDR3 DNA follows: TGTGCCAGCAGGGCGGGAGCGACCTACGAGCAGTACTTC.

This chain connects TRBV3-1 (or the pseudogene TRBV3-2) to TRBJ2-7, with unresolved D. The CDR3 contains 13 residues. V was trimmed by 2 bases and J by 2 bases, leaving 7 bases between them. Looked up from germline, CDR1 is LGHDT and CDR2 is YNNKEL (reference sequence). CDR3 sequence (DNA): TGTGCCAGCAGCCAAACTTTTGCCTACGAGCAGTACTTC. Translating gives CASSQTFAYEQYF.

The chain links TRBV19 to TRBJ1-1; 7 bases line up with TRBD1. Germline V gene data show CDR1 as LNHDA and CDR2 as SQIVND (reference sequence). This CDR3 is 14 amino acids long. V was clipped by 6 bases and J by 4 bases; unmatched bases: 8. The CDR3 region is CASSPQGQFTEAFF. CDR3 sequence (DNA): TGTGCCAGTAGCCCACAGGGGCAATTCACTGAAGCTTTCTTT.

In this sample, this clone turned up once. The rearrangement links TRBV11-1 to TRBJ2-7; TRBD1 matches 10 bases. The CDR3 contains 15 residues. CDR1 is SGHAT, CDR2 FQDESV, per germline (reference sequence). V gave up 6 bases and J gave up 6 bases; unmatched junction bases: 11. This CDR3 is CASSTPGDRGGEQYF. The CDR3, as DNA: TGTGCCAGCAGTACCCCTGGGGACAGGGGCGGCGAGCAGTACTTC.

The chain employs TRBV24-1 and TRBJ2-5, with 7 nucleotides matching TRBD2. There are 16 residues in the CDR3. J was trimmed by 5 bases and V by 0 bases; bases with no gene match: 8. Germline CDR1 reads KGHDR; CDR2 reads SFDVKD. CDR3 sequence reads: CATSDLLTHGGETQYF. In DNA form, the CDR3 reads TGTGCCACCAGTGATTTGTTGACTCACGGGGGGGAGACCCAGTACTTC.

The V and J genes are TRBV19 and TRBJ1-3; TRBD1 aligns across 7 bases. Losses at the gene ends were 8 bases for V and 4 bases for J; bases not matched to a gene: 11. The CDR3 runs to 15 residues. The V gene's germline CDR1 is LNHDA and CDR2 SQIVND (reference sequence). DNA for the CDR3: TGTGCCAGTGCTACAGGGGAGGCCAGCGGAAACACCATATATTTT. It yields the protein CASATGEASGNTIYF.